This T cell receptor (beta chain) appears in the sequencing data of a study of OX40 agonist ivuxolimab in advanced cancers. Study-wide context: Enrolled patients in dose escalation had cancers that were hepatocellular carcinoma, melanoma, renal cell or head and neck cancer. Study-wide results and caveats: CD4+ T cells averaged fewer expanded clones than CD8+ T cells.

This CDR3 is 13 amino acids long. V lost 3 bases, J lost 4 bases, and 7 bases lay in between. CDR1 and CDR2 from the germline V gene are SNHLY and FYNNEI. Notes on this clone: Its matching antigen is unknown.

The assay was immunoSEQ multiplex PCR, and TCRdb's table has in-frame clones only and misses some. Here the sample spans some 99,000 clones, less than 95% being singletons. This TCR was sampled from an adult with an advanced solid tumor such as melanoma, head and neck, liver or kidney cancer. This chain joins TRBV2 and TRBJ1-5, with no clear D. The sequenced sample was CD4+ or CD8+ T cells sorted from blood, obtained in a trial of the OX40 agonist ivuxolimab. The CDR3 loop is CASSDTANQPQHF. The CDR3 nucleotides are TGTGCCAGCAGTGATACAGCTAATCAGCCCCAGCATTTT.